One TCR beta chain is described in this entry. Its target is unknown. Germline loops: CDR1 SQVTM, CDR2 ANQGSEA. Trimming cost V 6 bases and J 0 bases, with 12 bases left between them. This CDR3 contains 13 residues. PCR used 60 Vbeta primers and 13 Jbeta primers. Method: immunoSEQ multiplex PCR; TCRdb's copy keeps in-frame clones and lacks some. This table holds around 150,000 clones, 70% to 90% found once. The data belong to a study of cytomegalovirus exposure and HLA in healthy donors. Study context: Assignment to the Caucasian-associated ancestry cluster applied to around 82% of the approximately 360 genotyped donors. Study-wide results and limits: For most subjects, TCR beta sequences were reported to predict HLA-A and HLA-B alleles with accuracy. Some V segments, including TRBV6-2 and TRBV6-3, were excluded as indistinguishable.

Sequencing was performed on PBMCs. V and J are TRBV29-1 and TRBJ2-7; D might be TRBD2 (5 bases). This receptor was obtained from a woman aged 40 to 50 in good health and CMV-seropositive. CDR3 nucleotide sequence: TGCAGCGTCCGGACTTACGCCTCCTACGAGCAGTACTTC. It specifies CSVRTYASYEQYF.